The T cell receptor beta chain under discussion was sequenced for a study of molecular identifiers for immune sequencing clone quantification. Trimming removed 5 bases from V and 10 bases from J, with 12 bases in between. This CDR3 spans 13 amino acids. Per germline, CDR1 PRHDT and CDR2 FYEKMQ (reference sequence). MiXCR, run by TCRdb on the PCR reads, gives a single entry per CDR3 protein. The sample holds 460,000 or so distinct CDR3 sequences; about 22% are singletons and the top ten take roughly 0.81%. The genes are TRBV13 and TRBJ1-6, with a possible D match to TRBD1 (5 bases). This sequence was found in a human donor in good health. Some libraries in this study had Jurkat cell RNA spiked in. Sequencing was carried out using naive CD8+ T cells from blood, with Jurkat cell RNA spiked in. Subset described: FACS-sorted CD8+CD4-CCR7+CD45RA+ naive T cells. CDR3 residues: CASSDGTGSPLHF. The CDR3 DNA reads as TGTGCCAGCAGCGACGGGACGGGGTCACCCCTCCACTTT.